The present entry profiles one T cell receptor beta chain with its context. The CDR3 is 15 residues long. J gave up 9 bases and V 1 base, and 9 bases lay outside the gene matches. Germline CDR1 is LNHNV and CDR2 is YYDKDF (reference sequence). The data derive from a study of blood T cell repertoires in COVID-19. About the research overall: The samples span acute and convalescent COVID-19 from the United States, Italy and Spain.

Original analysis: For nucleated cells, counts were estimated from reference gene primer amplification. The protocol was immunoSEQ multiplex PCR, while the TCRdb copy is restricted to in-frame clones and leaves out a portion. V and J calls and clone size are given by that table; D and trimming were obtained from the DNA. This sample has fewer than 250,000 clones, with approximately 87% found just once. The specimen was peripheral blood. The clonotype comes from a woman between 70 and 85 years old with acute or convalescent COVID-19. This chain links TRBV15 with TRBJ1-5; TRBD1 matches 7 bases. The CDR3 loop reads CATSRVRQGLGPQHF. The CDR3 region has the DNA TGTGCCACCAGCAGAGTGCGACAGGGATTAGGGCCCCAGCATTTT.